This note documents a single T cell receptor beta chain sequence. What it binds is unknown. This sample is part of a study of CXCR3-negative and CXCR3-positive naive CD8 T cells. 5' RACE that incorporated UMI labels was used to prepare the TRB cDNA libraries. Each CDR3 protein gets one entry in TCRdb, which reprocessed the 5' RACE reads and gives no DNA. Its table lists roughly 89,000 distinct CDR3 sequences. This CDR3 spans 14 amino acids. Germline V gene lookup returns CDR1 LNHNV and CDR2 YYDKDF (reference sequence). CD45RO-CCR7+CD27+CD95- marked naive CD8+ T cells. General study points: TRBV-TRBJ usage matched between naive CXCR3-negative and CXCR3-positive cells but not between memory cells. TRB CDR3 hydrophobicity was greater in CXCR3-positive naive cells than in CXCR3-negative naive cells.

The clonotype comes from a human donor in good health. Some clones in this sample may be carry-over from other donors' samples. The V gene is TRBV15, the J gene TRBJ2-1; TCRdb's D call of TRBD2 is untestable without DNA. Sequencing used naive CXCR3- CD8+ T cells from blood. Subset in this sample: CD45RO-CCR7+CD27+CD95- naive CD8+ T cells lacking CXCR3 (TNR3-). CDR3 amino acids: CATGVGLSSNEQFF. The whole variable domain, filled in from reference TRBV15 and TRBJ2-1, reads DAMVIQNPRYQVTQFGKPVTLSCSQTLNHNVMYWYQQKSSQAPKLLFHYYDKDFNNEADTPDNFQSRRPNTSFCFLDIRSPGLGDTAMYLCATGVGLSSNEQFFGPGTRLTVL.